Reported below is one T cell receptor (beta chain). There is no known antigen for this receptor. The record has no base qualities; no much larger clone is one base away. Trimming leaves V shorter by 5 bases and J shorter by 4 bases, with the junction holding 3 bases beyond the gene matches. Spanning cysteine to phenylalanine, the CDR3 consists of 13 amino acids. Just the 39-base CDR3 DNA is kept, in frame starting at base 1. CDR1 and CDR2 are read off the germline V gene as MRHNA and SNTAGT. The record originates from a study of shared clonotypes between healthy human individuals (dated by TCRdb to the early 2020s). For context, the study as a whole: Three men and two women, aged 18 to 49 years, made up the cohort. For each donor, CD4 naive and CD4 memory were each given three plates, CD8 naive was given two plates, and CD8 memory was given one plate. The study deeply sequenced blood TCR repertoires of about 5 healthy adults to estimate repertoire size and the extent of clonotype sharing between individuals. To increase sequencing depth and limit assay-specific biases, TCR repertoire library preparation and sequencing were carried out by different laboratories using diverse techniques. Between about 0.85 and 8.9 billion PBMCs per donor were obtained by leukapheresis.

Using the deep immunoSEQ assay, multiplex PCR amplified TCR CDR3 regions from genomic DNA. For each cell subset, the extracted genomic DNA was distributed evenly across all wells of several immunoSEQ 96-well plates, and each plate served as one replicate. For sorted subsets, 200 to 250 ng of genomic DNA, equivalent to about 30,000 T cell genomes, went into each replicate PCR. Purified libraries were quantified with a Qubit 3.0 fluorometer, sized on a Bioanalyzer 2100, and re-quantified with the KAPA Library Quantification kit. Every immunoSEQ 96-well plate was sequenced on a dedicated single-read 150-cycle Illumina NextSeq 550 flow cell. The original methods were these. Because the immunoSEQ output included only junctional sequences and no quality scores, the filtering could not be the same as the filtering used for full-length reads. Sequences were annotated with PyIR, a Python wrapper for IgBLAST v1.9, using IMGT germline references to assign V/J genes and CDR3. Reads were removed for weak V/J assignments (E-value above 1e-6), missing CDR3, stop codons, out-of-frame junctions, or ambiguous translated residues. V3J clonotypes were defined by identical inferred V gene, J gene, and CDR3 amino acid sequence. Percentage overlap between repertoires was calculated by dividing the number of shared unique clonotypes by the size of the smaller repertoire. RTK rarefaction, the Chao1 estimator, and Recon v2.1 estimates of unobserved clonotypes were used to assess repertoire richness. OLGA was used to compute generation probabilities for all TCRbeta clonotypes that the gDNA method yielded from several donors. TCRdb took over this immuneACCESS table, retaining in-frame rearrangements with V and J assigned. Such tables are incomplete; in checked studies, under half of the missing clones stem from an unresolved V gene, and the remainder is unexplained. The V and J calls and clone size come from that table; D and trimming were worked out from the DNA. The sample records some 2,500,000 clones, 85% to 95% of which are singletons. Approximately 0.4% of the sample belongs to the ten largest clones.

General conclusions and limits of the study: When a handful of donors were compared, the shared fraction of clonotypes was approximately 5% for naive CD4, around 3.6% for naive CD8, about 2.5% for memory CD4, and 0.3% to 0.5% for memory CD8. The small number of donors limited the genetic and exposure-history diversity represented. Larger estimated clonotype richness was generally found for naive subsets than for memory subsets. Compared with non-shared clonotypes, the clonotypes found in all four sorted-subset donors had higher generation probabilities. Incomplete sequencing was indicated by rarefaction of sorted-subset datasets, despite the large sequencing depth. Only blood was sampled, and tissue TCR repertoires likely differ from those in blood. Pairwise subsampling led to the expectation that sequencing depth would affect the degree of clonotype sharing among donors.

Healthy HIV-negative adults with no recently reported acute infections or vaccinations were included as donors. All donors were Caucasian adults living in Nashville, Tennessee, USA. Magnetic negative selection was used to enrich CD4+ T cells, after which naive cells were positively selected on CD45RA and the negative fraction became the memory subset. After blood collection by leukapheresis, PBMCs were isolated using Ficoll-Histopaque density gradient centrifugation and then cryopreserved in the vapor phase of liquid nitrogen. Purity and quantity of every magnetically sorted T cell population were checked by analytical flow cytometry. From each sorted fraction, genomic DNA was isolated and quantified by UV absorbance on a Nanodrop 2000c.

This TCR derives from a man aged 18 to 29 in good health. Some clones in this sample may be carry-over from other donors' samples. Recombination connected TRBV6-4 to TRBJ2-7, and TRBD1 aligns with 9 junction nucleotides. What was sequenced was naive CD4+ T cells from PBMCs. The label giving this sample's cell subset or site can be read as: CD45RA+ positively selected. The CDR3 region: CASSRDRDYEQYF. The DNA reads as follows: TGTGCCAGCAGTCGGGACAGGGATTACGAGCAGTACTTC.